This TCR beta chain is from a study of blood T cells in healthy people across ages. Study observations and caveats: Measured against age, TCR beta diversity per million T cells decreased in a roughly linear manner.

It was with a sample-barcoded 5' primer and a J-beta primer mix that a second PCR of roughly 7 to 12 cycles was run. TCRdb re-called the 5' RACE reads through MiXCR, storing one row per CDR3 protein. The top ten clones hold approximately 2.1% of a sample with 1.5 million to 2 million distinct CDR3 sequences, roughly 52% of them seen once. The CDR3 is 11 residues long. CDR1 is DFQATT and CDR2 is SNEGSKA in the germline V gene (reference sequence). V was shortened by 3 bases and J by 5 bases, with 8 bases between the two germline ends. This clonotype was observed many times. Its antigen is unknown. The specimen was blood. The TCR comes from a woman in her forties in good health. The gene calls are TRBV20-1 and TRBJ2-7; possibly TRBD2 for D (5 bases). The CDR3 DNA reads TGCAGTGCTAGGGCGGGCCACGAGCAGTACTTC. Translating gives CSARAGHEQYF.